This entry lists 26 T cell receptor beta chains sequenced from one sample in a study of CD8+ T cells in alopecia areata. Extracted from the samples, RNA was reverse transcribed into cDNA to serve as the sequencing template. Sequenced by immunoSEQ multiplex PCR; TCRdb stores in-frame clones only, minus some. This sample has 150,000 to 200,000 clones; around 71% occur once, and the top ten carry more than 9.5%. The sample was CD8+ T cells sorted from blood, taken at week 0. These TCRs come from a human donor with alopecia areata.

The chain joins TRBV4-1 to TRBJ2-7; TRBD2 aligns across 9 bases. This CDR3 comprises 15 residues. Germline loops: CDR1 MGHRA, CDR2 YSYEKL. Germline trimming cut 4 bases from V and 3 bases from J; bases unmatched to any gene: 7. The CDR3 here is CASSRASGAGYEQYF. Written as DNA, the CDR3 is TGCGCCAGCAGCCGGGCTAGCGGGGCAGGCTACGAGCAGTACTTC.

The chain is built from TRBV27 and TRBJ2-3; TRBD1 might be the D (6 bases). Trimming took 7 bases from V and 2 from J, leaving 13 bases between them. From germline, CDR1 is MNHEY and CDR2 SMNVEV (reference sequence). This CDR3 region has 14 residues. The chain's CDR3 is CASTPRDITDTQYF. Here the CDR3 DNA reads TGTGCCAGCACCCCCCGGGACATCACAGATACGCAGTATTTT.

This clone has more than one count but fewer than ten. This CDR3 is also generated by other DNA sequences in the sample. The chain has TRBV5-6 and TRBJ1-5; D is possibly TRBD1 (5 bases). Per the germline V gene, CDR1 is SGHDT and CDR2 is YYEEEE. V gave up 4 bases and J gave up 6 bases, with 8 bases separating them. The CDR3 has 12 amino acids. The CDR3, as DNA: TGTGCCAGCAGCCGGGGGGGTCAGCCCCAGCATTTT. It translates to CASSRGGQPQHF.

This clone was seen a few times. This rearrangement joins TRBV7-2 to TRBJ2-1; D gene uncertain. Germline V gene sequence: CDR1 SGHTA, CDR2 FQGNSA. There are 19 residues in the CDR3. Trimming shortened V by 2 bases and J by 6 bases, and 26 bases separated the two germline ends. CDR3 sequence reads: CASSLLAPLLVITTNEQFF. For the CDR3, the DNA is TGTGCCAGCAGCTTATTGGCACCTCTCCTCGTTATCACGACCAATGAGCAGTTCTTC.

The chain is built from TRBV14 and TRBJ2-7; 8 bases agree with TRBD1. Germline CDR1 and CDR2: SGHDN and FVKESK. V lost 6 bases and J lost 2; bases outside the gene matches: 6. The CDR3 totals 14 residues. CDR3 DNA sequence: TGTGCCAGCAGGGAGACAGGGGAGGCCTACGAGCAGTACTTC. It translates to CASRETGEAYEQYF.

This clone was counted a single time. The V call is TRBV4-1, the J call TRBJ2-2; 11 bases agree with TRBD2. V shed 6 bases and J 4 bases; nucleotides not matched to a gene: 4. This CDR3 is 15 amino acids long. Germline V gene sequence: CDR1 MGHRA, CDR2 YSYEKL. The CDR3: CASSSSGGSTGELFF. In nucleotides, the CDR3 is TGCGCCAGCAGTTCTAGCGGGGGGTCCACCGGGGAGCTGTTTTTT.

Remarks on this clone: The same CDR3 is also encoded by other DNA sequences in this sample. V is TRBV29-1 and J is TRBJ1-2, with unresolved D. Trimming stripped 0 bases from V and 6 bases from J, with 5 bases between. Per germline, CDR1 SQVTM and CDR2 ANQGSEA. The CDR3 covers 11 residues. The CDR3 is CSVEDRNGYTF. The CDR3 bases are TGCAGCGTTGAAGATCGAAATGGCTACACCTTC.

The chain carries TRBV7-8 and TRBJ1-2; D unclear. The V end was cut by 4 bases, the J end by 6 bases, with 15 bases between. The CDR3 loop spans 14 amino acids. Germline CDR1 is SGHVS and CDR2 is FQNEAQ. The CDR3 spells CASSWAGTNNGYTF. For the CDR3, the DNA is TGTGCCAGCAGCTGGGCCGGTACAAATAATGGCTACACCTTC.

This clone occurred a few times. V and J are TRBV4-1 and TRBJ2-1; D gene ambiguous. There are 13 residues in the CDR3. Germline values: CDR1 MGHRA, CDR2 YSYEKL. Trimming removed 2 bases at V and 5 bases at J, with 7 bases between. The CDR3 DNA reads TGCGCCAGCAGCCAATGGGTAGACAATGAGCAGTTCTTC. This translates into CASSQWVDNEQFF.

The chain combines TRBV19 with TRBJ2-7; D possibly uses TRBD1 or TRBD2 (5 bases each). This CDR3 is built from 14 residues. The V end was cut by 8 bases, the J end by 4 bases, with 18 bases between. Germline CDR1 is LNHDA and CDR2 is SQIVND (reference sequence). DNA for the CDR3: TGTGCCAGTGCCGCTGGGGGAATGGGGTACGAGCAGTACTTC. Protein product: CASAAGGMGYEQYF.

This clone has a single count. The chain couples TRBV10-3 to TRBJ1-2; no clear D gene. Germline V CDR1 and CDR2: ENHRY, SYGVKD. V lost 0 bases to trimming and J lost 4 bases, with 12 bases between them. The CDR3 runs to 15 residues. CDR3 loop: CAISESAILSYGYTF. In DNA form, the CDR3 reads TGTGCCATCAGTGAGTCAGCCATCTTGAGCTATGGCTACACCTTC.

V is TRBV27 and J is TRBJ1-1; D unclear. V was trimmed by 7 bases and J by 8 bases, leaving 17 bases between them. CDR3 length: 13 residues. Germline V gene data show CDR1 as MNHEY and CDR2 as SMNVEV (reference sequence). CDR3 coding DNA: TGTGCCAGCAAATCGTTAGTCGCGTTAGAAGCTTTCTTT. This encodes CASKSLVALEAFF.

The chain employs TRBV4-1 and TRBJ2-7; 8 bases are shared with TRBD2. The CDR3 sequence is 17 residues long. Trimming cost V 5 bases and J 2 bases; bases outside gene matches: 14. CDR1 is MGHRA and CDR2 is YSYEKL in the germline V gene. The CDR3 DNA follows: TGCGCCAGCAGCTCTAATCGTCTCCAGCGGGGGCCCTACGAGCAGTACTTC. Its translation: CASSSNRLQRGPYEQYF.

The chain couples TRBV4-1 to TRBJ2-5, with D perhaps matching TRBD1 (7 bases). Germline V gene lookup returns CDR1 MGHRA and CDR2 YSYEKL. The CDR3 is 16 residues long. V gave up 1 base and J gave up 5 bases, with 17 bases separating them. CDR3 sequence: CASSQVPAQGGETQYF. The CDR3 bases are TGCGCCAGCAGCCAAGTACCGGCCCAGGGGGGCGAGACCCAGTACTTC.

This clone has only a few counts. This chain joins TRBV5-6 and TRBJ2-5, with D perhaps TRBD2 (5 bases). CDR1 and CDR2 (germline): SGHDT, YYEEEE. This CDR3 is built from 12 residues. V was shortened by 5 bases and J by 3 bases, with 8 bases between the two germline ends. As DNA, the CDR3 is TGTGCCAGCAGTTGGCGGGAAGAGACCCAGTACTTC. Encoded protein: CASSWREETQYF.

The V gene is TRBV7-2, the J gene TRBJ1-4; D gene unclear. Trimming removed 1 base from V and 8 bases from J, with 14 bases in between. The CDR3 consists of 15 residues. Germline CDR1 reads SGHTA; CDR2 reads FQGNSA. The CDR3 protein is CASSLDWGGREKLFF. DNA of the CDR3: TGTGCCAGCAGCTTAGACTGGGGAGGTCGAGAAAAACTGTTTTTT. Using reference TRBV7-2 and TRBJ1-4 for the parts outside the CDR3, the full variable domain is GAGVSQSPSNKVTEKGKDVELRCDPISGHTALYWYRQSLGQGLEFLIYFQGNSAPDKSGLPSDRFSAERTGGSVSTLTIQRTQQEDSAVYLCASSLDWGGREKLFFGSGTQLSVL.

This chain links TRBV6-5 with TRBJ1-2; 7 nucleotides agree with TRBD1. V was pared by 2 bases and J by 4 bases, with 7 bases of the junction left unmatched. The CDR3 has 15 amino acids. Germline loops: CDR1 MNHEY, CDR2 SVGAGI. The CDR3 spells CASSYIRGQVYGYTF. The DNA for the CDR3 is TGTGCCAGCAGTTACATCCGTGGACAGGTCTATGGCTACACCTTC.

Sample share makes this clone large. The sample has other DNA sequences that encode this CDR3 too. The chain combines TRBV7-9 with TRBJ2-1; tentatively, D is TRBD2 (7 bases). The CDR3 is made up of 15 amino acids. Germline lookup yields CDR1 SEHNR and CDR2 FQNEAQ (reference sequence). Trimming removed 5 bases at V and 10 bases at J, with 21 bases between. CDR3 DNA: TGTGCCAGCAGCCCTCGAGGGGGGGGCAAGTGGGAGCAGTTCTTC. Protein sequence: CASSPRGGGKWEQFF.

This clone was seen just once. V usage is TRBV10-1 and J usage is TRBJ2-1; D gene unclear. V was pared by 8 bases and J by 7 bases, with 12 bases between. CDR1 WNHNN and CDR2 SYGVQD come from the germline V gene (reference sequence). CDR3 length: 12 amino acids. The CDR3 nucleotides are TGCGCCAGCGGGCTAGTCGTGAATGAGCAGTTCTTC. Amino acid sequence: CASGLVVNEQFF.

This chain links TRBV4-1 with TRBJ2-7; 11 bases match TRBD1. Per germline, CDR1 MGHRA and CDR2 YSYEKL. This CDR3 comprises 15 residues. J lost 3 bases, V lost 4 bases, and 5 bases had no gene match. In nucleotides, the CDR3 is TGCGCCAGCAGCCCTGGACAGGGGGCAAACTACGAGCAGTACTTC. Amino acids: CASSPGQGANYEQYF.

The chain links TRBV4-1 to TRBJ2-7; D is undetermined. Looked up from germline, CDR1 is MGHRA and CDR2 is YSYEKL. This CDR3 contains 15 residues. V lost 0 bases, J lost 2 bases, and 11 bases lay in between. Written as DNA, the CDR3 is TGCGCCAGCAGCCAAGATAGACCAGCCACCTACGAGCAGTACTTC. Translation: CASSQDRPATYEQYF.

The chain recombines TRBV4-2 with TRBJ2-4; D unresolved. Trimming pared 1 base from V and 12 bases from J, leaving 25 bases between. The CDR3 extends over 17 amino acids. The germline gives CDR1 LGHNA, CDR2 YNFKEQ. The CDR3 DNA follows: TGTGCCAGCAGCCAAGCTCGGTCGTCCTTCCTGCCCAACCATCAGTACTTC. It specifies CASSQARSSFLPNHQYF.

The chain links TRBV4-2 to TRBJ1-5; D is uncertain. From germline, CDR1 is LGHNA and CDR2 YNFKEQ. The CDR3 spans 14 residues. V lost 4 bases to trimming and J lost 5 bases, with 12 bases between them. The CDR3: CASSLRPPDQPQHF. The DNA for the CDR3 is TGTGCCAGCAGCCTCCGTCCACCCGATCAGCCCCAGCATTTT.

The rearrangement uses TRBV28 and TRBJ2-7; D perhaps matches TRBD1 (5 bases). Looked up from germline, CDR1 is MDHEN and CDR2 is SYDVKM. The CDR3 totals 16 residues. V lost 3 bases and J lost 2, with 17 bases in between. CDR3 residues: CASSFTVGRAPYEQYF. The DNA of the CDR3 is TGTGCCAGCAGTTTCACGGTGGGCAGGGCTCCCTACGAGCAGTACTTC.

This chain uses TRBV2 with TRBJ2-3, with TRBD2 identical over 8 bases. The CDR3 is made up of 16 amino acids. The junction had 9 bases not matched to a gene; V was cut back by 4 bases and J by 3 bases. Germline V CDR1 and CDR2: SNHLY, FYNNEI. The CDR3 nucleotides read TGTGCCAGCAGTGTCCTAGGGACTAGGAGGACAGATACGCAGTATTTT. Its translation is CASSVLGTRRTDTQYF. The full variable domain, with the rest looked up from reference TRBV2 and TRBJ2-3, is EPEVTQTPSHQVTQMGQEVILRCVPISNHLYFYWYRQILGQKVEFLVSFYNNEISEKSEIFDDQFSVERPDGSNFTLKIRSTKLEDSAMYFCASSVLGTRRTDTQYFGPGTRLTVL.

This chain joins TRBV29-1 and TRBJ2-3; TRBD1 is a possible D gene (5 bases). V lost 7 bases and J lost 8, with 19 bases in between. Germline-derived CDR1 and CDR2 are SQVTM and ANQGSEA. This CDR3 comprises 13 residues. CDR3 coding DNA: TGCAGCGAACAGGCGGAAATAAGGGGTACGCAGTATTTT. This translates into CSEQAEIRGTQYF.